This T cell receptor (beta chain) was recorded in a study of CD8+ T cells in alopecia areata. About the research overall: Treated patients received oral tofacitinib, 5 to 10 mg twice daily. Regarding the study as a whole: Mice gave a clearer picture of TCR sharing than patients did, possibly for HLA-related reasons.

Both peripheral blood and punch biopsies of lesional scalp skin were obtained from patients who had alopecia areata. Researchers picked out CD4+ and CD8+ T cells from PBMCs by sorting. Sequencing templates came from extracted RNA that was reverse transcribed into cDNA. The repertoire was sequenced with immunoSEQ multiplex PCR; TCRdb's copy has only in-frame clones and lacks some. The data hold 80,000 to 100,000 clones, with nearly 45% observed a single time. Note on this clone: No antigen is known for it.

V lost 3 bases, J lost 3 bases, and 3 bases lay in between. CDR1 is SEHNR, CDR2 FQNEAQ, per germline (reference sequence). The CDR3 covers 11 residues. The chain is built from TRBV7-9 and TRBJ2-7; D not certain. The receptor was derived from a human donor with alopecia areata. What was sequenced was CD4+ T cells sorted from blood. CDR3 loop: CASSFDYEQYF. In nucleotides, the CDR3 is TGTGCCAGCAGCTTTGACTACGAGCAGTACTTC. The complete variable domain, with remaining parts taken from reference TRBV7-9 and TRBJ2-7, reads DTGVSQNPRHKITKRGQNVTFRCDPISEHNRLYWYRQTLGQGPEFLTYFQNEAQLEKSRLLSDRFSAERPKGSFSTLEIQRTEQGDSAMYLCASSFDYEQYFGPGTRLTVT.